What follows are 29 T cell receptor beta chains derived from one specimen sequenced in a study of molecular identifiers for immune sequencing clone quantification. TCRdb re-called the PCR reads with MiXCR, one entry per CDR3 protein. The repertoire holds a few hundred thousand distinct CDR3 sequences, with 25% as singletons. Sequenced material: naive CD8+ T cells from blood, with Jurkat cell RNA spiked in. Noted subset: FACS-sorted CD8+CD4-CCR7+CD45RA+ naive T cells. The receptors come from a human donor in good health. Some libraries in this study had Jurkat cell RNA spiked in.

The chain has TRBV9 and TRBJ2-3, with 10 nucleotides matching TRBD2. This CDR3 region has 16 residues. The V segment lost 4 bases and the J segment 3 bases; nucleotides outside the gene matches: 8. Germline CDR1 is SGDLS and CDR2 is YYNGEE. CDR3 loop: CASSLSSGGWTDTQYF. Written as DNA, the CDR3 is TGTGCCAGCAGCTTGTCTAGCGGGGGTTGGACAGATACGCAGTATTTT. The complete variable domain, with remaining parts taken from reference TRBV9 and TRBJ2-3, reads DSGVTQTPKHLITATGQRVTLRCSPRSGDLSVYWYQQSLDQGLQFLIQYYNGEERAKGNILERFSAQQFPDLHSELNLSSLELGDSALYFCASSLSSGGWTDTQYFGPGTRLTVL.

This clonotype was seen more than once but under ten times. The CDR3 coding sequence is TGTGCCTGGAGGGAAAAGGGACTAGCGGGGGGGCCGGAGACCCAGTACTTC. Translation gives CAWREKGLAGGPETQYF. V usage is TRBV30 and J usage is TRBJ2-5, with TRBD2 matching over 16 bases. The trim removed 3 bases at V and 5 bases at J, leaving 9 bases unmatched. Per germline, CDR1 GTSNPN and CDR2 SVGIG (reference sequence). CDR3 length: 17 residues.

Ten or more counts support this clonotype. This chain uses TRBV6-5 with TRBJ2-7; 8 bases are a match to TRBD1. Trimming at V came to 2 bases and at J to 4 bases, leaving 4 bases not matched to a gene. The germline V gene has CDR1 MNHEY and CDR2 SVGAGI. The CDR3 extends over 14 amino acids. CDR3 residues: CASSYLDRVYEQYF. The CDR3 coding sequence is TGTGCCAGCAGTTACCTGGACAGGGTGTACGAGCAGTACTTC.

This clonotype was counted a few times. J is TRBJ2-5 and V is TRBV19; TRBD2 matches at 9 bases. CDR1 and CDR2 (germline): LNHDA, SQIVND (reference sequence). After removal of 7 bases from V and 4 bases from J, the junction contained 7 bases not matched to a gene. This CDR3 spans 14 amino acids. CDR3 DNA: TGTGCCAGTAAGCCTAGCGGGATTGGAGAGACCCAGTACTTC. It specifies CASKPSGIGETQYF.

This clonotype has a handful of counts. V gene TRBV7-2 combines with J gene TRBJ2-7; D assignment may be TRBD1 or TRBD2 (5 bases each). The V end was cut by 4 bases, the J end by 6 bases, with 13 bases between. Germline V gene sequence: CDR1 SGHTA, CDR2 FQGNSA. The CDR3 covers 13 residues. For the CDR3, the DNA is TGTGCCAGCAGCTGGGACGGTCTCGCCGAGCAGTACTTC. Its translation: CASSWDGLAEQYF.

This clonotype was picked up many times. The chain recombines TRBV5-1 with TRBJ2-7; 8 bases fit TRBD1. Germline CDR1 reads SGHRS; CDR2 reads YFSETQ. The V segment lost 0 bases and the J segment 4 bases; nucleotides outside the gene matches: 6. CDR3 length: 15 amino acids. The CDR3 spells CASSLGSGGGYEQYF. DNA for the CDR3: TGCGCCAGCAGCTTGGGATCAGGGGGCGGTTACGAGCAGTACTTC.

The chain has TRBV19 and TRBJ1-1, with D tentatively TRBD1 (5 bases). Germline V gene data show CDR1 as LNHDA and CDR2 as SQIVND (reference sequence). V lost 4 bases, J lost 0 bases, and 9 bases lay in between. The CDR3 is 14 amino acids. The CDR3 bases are TGTGCCAGTAGTAGGGGGACCATGAACACTGAAGCTTTCTTT. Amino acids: CASSRGTMNTEAFF.

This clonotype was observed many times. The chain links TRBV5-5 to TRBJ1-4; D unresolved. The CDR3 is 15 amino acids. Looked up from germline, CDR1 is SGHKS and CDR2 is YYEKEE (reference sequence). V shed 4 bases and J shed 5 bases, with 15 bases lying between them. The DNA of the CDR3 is TGTGCCAGCAGCACCGGGGAGGGCGGCAATGAAAAACTGTTTTTT. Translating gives CASSTGEGGNEKLFF.

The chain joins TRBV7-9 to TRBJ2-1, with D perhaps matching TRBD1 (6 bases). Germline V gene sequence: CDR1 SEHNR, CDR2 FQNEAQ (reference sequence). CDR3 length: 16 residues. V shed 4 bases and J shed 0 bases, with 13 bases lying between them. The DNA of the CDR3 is TGTGCCAGCAGCTGGACAGATCCCCGCTCCTACAATGAGCAGTTCTTC. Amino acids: CASSWTDPRSYNEQFF.

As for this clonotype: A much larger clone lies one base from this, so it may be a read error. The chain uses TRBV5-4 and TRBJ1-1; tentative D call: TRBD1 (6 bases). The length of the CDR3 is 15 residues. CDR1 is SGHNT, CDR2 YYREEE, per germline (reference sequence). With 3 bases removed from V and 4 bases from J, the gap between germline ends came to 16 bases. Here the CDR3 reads CASSSRGYLSTEAFF. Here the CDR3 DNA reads TGTGCCAGCAGCTCCAGGGGCTACCTAAGCACTGAAGCTTTCTTT. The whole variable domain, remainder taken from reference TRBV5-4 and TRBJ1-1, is ETGVTQSPTHLIKTRGQQVTLRCSSQSGHNTVSWYQQALGQGPQFIFQYYREEENGRGNFPPRFSGLQFPNYSSELNVNALELDDSALYLCASSSRGYLSTEAFFGQGTRLTVV.

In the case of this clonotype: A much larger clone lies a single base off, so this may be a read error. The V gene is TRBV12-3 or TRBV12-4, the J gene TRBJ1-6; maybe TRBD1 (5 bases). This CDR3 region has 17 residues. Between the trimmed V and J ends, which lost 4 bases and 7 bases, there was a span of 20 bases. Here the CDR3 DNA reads TGTGCCAGCAGTTCCTCCCGGGGCGGTGGTGAAAATTCACCCCTCCACTTT. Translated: CASSSSRGGGENSPLHF.

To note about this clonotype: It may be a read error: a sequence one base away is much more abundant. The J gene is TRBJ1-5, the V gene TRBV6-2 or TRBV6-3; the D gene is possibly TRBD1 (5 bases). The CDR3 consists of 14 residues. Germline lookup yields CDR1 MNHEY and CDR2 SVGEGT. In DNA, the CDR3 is TGTGTCAGCACAGGAGTTGGGGGCAATCAGCCCCAGCATTTT. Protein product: CVSTGVGGNQPQHF.

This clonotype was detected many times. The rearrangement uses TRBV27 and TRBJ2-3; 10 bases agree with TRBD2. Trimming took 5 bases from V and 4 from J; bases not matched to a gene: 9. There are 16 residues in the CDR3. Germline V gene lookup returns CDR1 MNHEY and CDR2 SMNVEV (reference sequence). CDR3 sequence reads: CASSPELAGVPDTQYF. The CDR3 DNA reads TGTGCCAGCAGTCCCGAGCTAGCGGGAGTACCAGATACGCAGTATTTT.

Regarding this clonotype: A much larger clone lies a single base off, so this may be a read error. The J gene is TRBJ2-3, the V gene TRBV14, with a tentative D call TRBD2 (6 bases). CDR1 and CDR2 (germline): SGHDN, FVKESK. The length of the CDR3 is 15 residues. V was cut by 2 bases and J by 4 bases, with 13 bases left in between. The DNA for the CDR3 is TGTGCCAGCAGCCAATTACGGGAGAGCGCAGATACGCAGTATTTT. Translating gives CASSQLRESADTQYF. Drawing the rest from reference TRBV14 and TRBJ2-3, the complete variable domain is EAGVTQFPSHSVIEKGQTVTLRCDPISGHDNLYWYRRVMGKEIKFLLHFVKESKQDESGMPNNRFLAERTGGTYSTLKVQPAELEDSGVYFCASSQLRESADTQYFGPGTRLTVL.

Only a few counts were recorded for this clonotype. CDR3 protein: CSVEIQETQYF. DNA for the CDR3: TGCAGCGTTGAGATACAAGAGACCCAGTACTTC. This sequence joins TRBV29-1 and TRBJ2-5, with D unresolved. V lost 3 bases, J lost 2 bases, and 4 bases lay in between. This CDR3 has 11 residues. From germline, CDR1 is SQVTM and CDR2 ANQGSEA.

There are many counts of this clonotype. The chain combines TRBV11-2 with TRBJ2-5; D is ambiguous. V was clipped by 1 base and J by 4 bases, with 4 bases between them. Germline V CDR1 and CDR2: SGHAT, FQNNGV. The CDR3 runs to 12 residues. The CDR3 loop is CASSLVSETQYF. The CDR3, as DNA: TGTGCCAGCAGCTTAGTATCAGAGACCCAGTACTTC.

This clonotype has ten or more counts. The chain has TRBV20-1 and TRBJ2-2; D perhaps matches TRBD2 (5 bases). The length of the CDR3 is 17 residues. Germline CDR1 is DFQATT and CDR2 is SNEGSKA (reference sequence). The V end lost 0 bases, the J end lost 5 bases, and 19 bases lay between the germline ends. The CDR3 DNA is TGCAGTGCTAGAGATTCAGCGGCAGGCCTGAGAACCGGGGAGCTGTTTTTT. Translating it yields CSARDSAAGLRTGELFF.

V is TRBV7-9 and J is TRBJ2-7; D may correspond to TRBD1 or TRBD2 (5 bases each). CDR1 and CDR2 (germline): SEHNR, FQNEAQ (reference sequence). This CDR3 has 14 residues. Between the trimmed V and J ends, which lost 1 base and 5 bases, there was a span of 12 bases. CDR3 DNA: TGTGCCAGCAGCTTAGGGCCGGGGCCCAACGAGCAGTACTTC. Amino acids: CASSLGPGPNEQYF. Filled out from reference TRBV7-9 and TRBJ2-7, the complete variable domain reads DTGVSQNPRHKITKRGQNVTFRCDPISEHNRLYWYRQTLGQGPEFLTYFQNEAQLEKSRLLSDRFSAERPKGSFSTLEIQRTEQGDSAMYLCASSLGPGPNEQYFGPGTRLTVT.

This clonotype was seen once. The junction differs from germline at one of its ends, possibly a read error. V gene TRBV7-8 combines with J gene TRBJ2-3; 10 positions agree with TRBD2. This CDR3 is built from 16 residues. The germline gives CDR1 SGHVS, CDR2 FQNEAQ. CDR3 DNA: TGTGCCAGCGGCAAAACTAGCGGGACCGACACAGATACGCAATATTTT. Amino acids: CASGKTSGTDTDTQYF.

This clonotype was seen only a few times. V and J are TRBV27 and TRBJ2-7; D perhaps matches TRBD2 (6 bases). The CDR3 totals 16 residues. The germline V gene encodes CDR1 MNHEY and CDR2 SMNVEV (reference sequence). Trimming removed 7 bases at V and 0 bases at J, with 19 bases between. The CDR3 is CASTHPRRGSSYEQYF. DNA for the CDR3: TGTGCCAGCACCCATCCCAGACGGGGGAGCTCCTACGAGCAGTACTTC.

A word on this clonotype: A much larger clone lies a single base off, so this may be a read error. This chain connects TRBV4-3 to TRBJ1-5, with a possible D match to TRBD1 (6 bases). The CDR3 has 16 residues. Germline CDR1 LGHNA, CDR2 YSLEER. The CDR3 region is CAGSQDGGGGNQPQHF. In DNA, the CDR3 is TGCGCCGGCAGCCAAGATGGGGGGGGCGGCAATCAGCCCCAGCATTTT.

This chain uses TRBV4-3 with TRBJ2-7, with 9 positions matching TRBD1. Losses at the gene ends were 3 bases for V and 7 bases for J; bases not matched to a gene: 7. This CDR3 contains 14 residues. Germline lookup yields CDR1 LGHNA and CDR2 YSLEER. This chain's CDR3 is CASSHLTGGREQYF. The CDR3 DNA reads TGCGCCAGCAGCCACTTGACAGGGGGTAGGGAGCAGTACTTC.

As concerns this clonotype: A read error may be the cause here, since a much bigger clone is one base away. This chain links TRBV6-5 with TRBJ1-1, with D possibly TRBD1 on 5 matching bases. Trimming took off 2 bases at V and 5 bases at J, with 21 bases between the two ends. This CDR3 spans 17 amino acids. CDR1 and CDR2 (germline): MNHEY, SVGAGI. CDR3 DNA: TGTGCCAGCAGTTACCCGCGTTTGGGGGGGATAGGGACTGAAGCTTTCTTT. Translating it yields CASSYPRLGGIGTEAFF.

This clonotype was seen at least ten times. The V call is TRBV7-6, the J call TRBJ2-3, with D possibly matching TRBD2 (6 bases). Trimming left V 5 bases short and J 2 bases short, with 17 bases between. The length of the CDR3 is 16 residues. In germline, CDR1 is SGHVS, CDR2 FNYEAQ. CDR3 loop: CASSQNGGWDTDTQYF. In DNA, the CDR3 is TGTGCCAGCAGCCAGAACGGGGGTTGGGACACAGATACGCAGTATTTT. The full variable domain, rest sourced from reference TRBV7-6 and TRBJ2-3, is GAGVSQSPRYKVTKRGQDVALRCDPISGHVSLYWYRQALGQGPEFLTYFNYEAQQDKSGLPNDRFSAERPEGSISTLTIQRTEQRDSAMYRCASSQNGGWDTDTQYFGPGTRLTVL.

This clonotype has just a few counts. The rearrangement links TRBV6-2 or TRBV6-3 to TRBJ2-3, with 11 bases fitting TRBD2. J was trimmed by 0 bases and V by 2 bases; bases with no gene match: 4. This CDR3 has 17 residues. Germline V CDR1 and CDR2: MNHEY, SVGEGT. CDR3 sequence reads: CASSYLAGGSSTDTQYF. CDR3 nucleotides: TGTGCCAGCAGTTACCTAGCGGGAGGTTCTAGCACAGATACGCAGTATTTT.

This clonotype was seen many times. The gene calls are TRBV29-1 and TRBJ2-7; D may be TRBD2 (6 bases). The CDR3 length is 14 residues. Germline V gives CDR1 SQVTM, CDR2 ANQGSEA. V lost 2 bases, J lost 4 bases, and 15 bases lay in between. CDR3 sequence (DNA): TGCAGCGTTGAAATCCCAGGCCGGGGGTACGAGCAGTACTTC. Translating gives CSVEIPGRGYEQYF.

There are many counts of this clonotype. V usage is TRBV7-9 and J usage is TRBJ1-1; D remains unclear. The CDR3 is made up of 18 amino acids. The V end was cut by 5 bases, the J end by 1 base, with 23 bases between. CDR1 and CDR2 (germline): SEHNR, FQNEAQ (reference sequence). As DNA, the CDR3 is TGTGCCAGCAGCCCTACCTTCGGCGAGGGCCGAACGAACACTGAAGCTTTCTTT. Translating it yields CASSPTFGEGRTNTEAFF.

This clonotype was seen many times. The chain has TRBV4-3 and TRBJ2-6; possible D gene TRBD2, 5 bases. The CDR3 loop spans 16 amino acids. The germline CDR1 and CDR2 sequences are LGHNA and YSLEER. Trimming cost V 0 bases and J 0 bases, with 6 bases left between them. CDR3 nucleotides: TGCGCCAGCAGCCAAGATCGGGGCTCTGGGGCCAACGTCCTGACTTTC. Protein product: CASSQDRGSGANVLTF.

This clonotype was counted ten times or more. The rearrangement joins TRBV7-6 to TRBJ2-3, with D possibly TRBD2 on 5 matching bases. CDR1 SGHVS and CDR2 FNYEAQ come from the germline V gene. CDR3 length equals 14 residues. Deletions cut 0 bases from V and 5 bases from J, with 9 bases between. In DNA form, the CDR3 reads TGTGCCAGCAGCTTAGCGGAGCGGCTAGATACGCAGTATTTT. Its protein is CASSLAERLDTQYF. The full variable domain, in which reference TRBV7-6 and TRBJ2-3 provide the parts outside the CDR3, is GAGVSQSPRYKVTKRGQDVALRCDPISGHVSLYWYRQALGQGPEFLTYFNYEAQQDKSGLPNDRFSAERPEGSISTLTIQRTEQRDSAMYRCASSLAERLDTQYFGPGTRLTVL.